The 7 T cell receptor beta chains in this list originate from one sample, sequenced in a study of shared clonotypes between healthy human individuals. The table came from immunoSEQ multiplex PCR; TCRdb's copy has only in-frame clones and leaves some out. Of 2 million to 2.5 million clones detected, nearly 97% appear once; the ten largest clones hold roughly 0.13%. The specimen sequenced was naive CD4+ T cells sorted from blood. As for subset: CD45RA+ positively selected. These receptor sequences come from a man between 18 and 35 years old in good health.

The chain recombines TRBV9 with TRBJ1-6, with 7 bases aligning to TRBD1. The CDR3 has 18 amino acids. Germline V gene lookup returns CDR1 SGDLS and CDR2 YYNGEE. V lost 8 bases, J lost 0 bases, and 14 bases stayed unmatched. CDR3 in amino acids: CASQGGATPSSYNSPLHF. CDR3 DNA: TGTGCCAGTCAGGGGGGCGCCACCCCGAGCTCCTATAATTCACCCCTCCACTTT.

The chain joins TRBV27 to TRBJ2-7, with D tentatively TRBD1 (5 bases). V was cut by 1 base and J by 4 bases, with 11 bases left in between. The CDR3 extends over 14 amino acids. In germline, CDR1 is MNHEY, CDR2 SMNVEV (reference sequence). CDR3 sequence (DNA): TGTGCCAGCAGTTTATTTGGGGCCCGGTACGAGCAGTACTTC. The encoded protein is CASSLFGARYEQYF.

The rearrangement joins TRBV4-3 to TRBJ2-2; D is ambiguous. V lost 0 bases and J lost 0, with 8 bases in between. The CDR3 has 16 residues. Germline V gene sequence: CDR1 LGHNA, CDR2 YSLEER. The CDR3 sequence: CASSQDSTTNTGELFF. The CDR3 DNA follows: TGCGCCAGCAGCCAAGATTCAACGACGAACACCGGGGAGCTGTTTTTT.

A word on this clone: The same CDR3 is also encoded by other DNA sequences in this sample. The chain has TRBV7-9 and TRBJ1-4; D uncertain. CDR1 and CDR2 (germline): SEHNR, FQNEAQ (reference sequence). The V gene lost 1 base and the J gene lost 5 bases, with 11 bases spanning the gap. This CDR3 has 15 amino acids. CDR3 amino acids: CASSLGAGENEKLFF. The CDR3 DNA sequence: TGTGCCAGCAGCTTAGGGGCAGGTGAAAATGAAAAACTGTTTTTT.

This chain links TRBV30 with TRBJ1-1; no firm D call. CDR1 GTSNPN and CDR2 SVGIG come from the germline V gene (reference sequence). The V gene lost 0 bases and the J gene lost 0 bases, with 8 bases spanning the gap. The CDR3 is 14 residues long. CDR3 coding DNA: TGTGCCTGGAGTGTAGGAACACTGAACACTGAAGCTTTCTTT. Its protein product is CAWSVGTLNTEAFF.

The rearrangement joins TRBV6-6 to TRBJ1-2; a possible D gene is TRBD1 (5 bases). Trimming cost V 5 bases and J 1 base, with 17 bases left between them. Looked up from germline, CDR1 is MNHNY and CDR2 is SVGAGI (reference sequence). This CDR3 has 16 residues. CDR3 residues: CASSQTERGDNYGYTF. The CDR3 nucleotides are TGTGCCAGCAGTCAAACGGAACGGGGGGATAACTATGGCTACACCTTC.

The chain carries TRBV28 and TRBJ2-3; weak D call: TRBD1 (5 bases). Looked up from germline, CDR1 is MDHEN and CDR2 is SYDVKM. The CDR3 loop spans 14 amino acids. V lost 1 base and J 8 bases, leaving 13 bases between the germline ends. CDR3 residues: CASSLSKQAGTQYF. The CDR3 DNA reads TGTGCCAGCAGTTTATCTAAACAGGCTGGTACGCAGTATTTT.